The 11 T cell receptor beta chains below were found in one sample sequenced in a study of beta chain features in type 1 diabetes. Since all of the isolated RNA was reverse transcribed, expressed TCRB transcripts were what got sequenced. Profiled with immunoSEQ multiplex PCR; TCRdb holds only in-frame clones, not every one. The sample shows under 500,000 clones, approximately 31% of them seen only once. Input material: naive CD4+ T cells from blood. The receptors originated from a man younger than 30 in good health.

V usage is TRBV10-2 and J usage is TRBJ2-5; D gene uncertain. Germline V gives CDR1 WSHSY, CDR2 SAAADI. The CDR3 covers 13 residues. The V end was cut by 0 bases, the J end by 7 bases, with 9 bases between. In DNA, the CDR3 is TGCGCCAGCAGTGAGTCCCTTTCAGGGACCCAGTACTTC. Amino acids: CASSESLSGTQYF.

The V gene is TRBV30, the J gene TRBJ2-7; TRBD1 might be the D (6 bases). The CDR3 runs 14 residues. Germline V gene lookup returns CDR1 GTSNPN and CDR2 SVGIG (reference sequence). With 2 bases removed from V and 2 bases from J, the gap between germline ends came to 13 bases. DNA for the CDR3: TGTGCCTGGAGTTTTCAGGGACACACCTACGAGCAGTACTTC. Translation: CAWSFQGHTYEQYF.

The gene calls are TRBV30 and TRBJ2-3; 8 nucleotides match TRBD1. The J segment lost 3 bases and the V segment lost 2 bases, leaving 7 bases of the junction unmatched. The CDR3 has 15 residues. Germline values: CDR1 GTSNPN, CDR2 SVGIG (reference sequence). This CDR3 reads CAWSTGQGATDTQYF. CDR3 DNA: TGTGCCTGGAGTACAGGTCAGGGGGCAACAGATACGCAGTATTTT.

V usage is TRBV9 and J usage is TRBJ2-6; 8 positions agree with TRBD1. Germline V lookup: CDR1 SGDLS, CDR2 YYNGEE. After removal of 3 bases from V and 9 bases from J, the junction contained 5 bases not matched to a gene. There are 14 residues in the CDR3. CDR3 in DNA: TGTGCCAGCAGCGGCAGGGGGCGCGACAACGTCCTGACTTTC. Protein product: CASSGRGRDNVLTF.

This sequence joins TRBV7-8 and TRBJ1-2; the D gene is possibly TRBD1 (5 bases). The CDR3 has 15 amino acids. The V and J ends lost 5 bases and 1 base respectively, with 14 bases between them. Germline V gene data show CDR1 as SGHVS and CDR2 as FQNEAQ. The CDR3 DNA is TGTGCCAGCAGCGCCGGGACGAATCTTAACTATGGCTACACCTTC. It translates to CASSAGTNLNYGYTF.

The chain couples TRBV6-5 to TRBJ2-5; TRBD1 or TRBD2 may be the D gene (5 bases each). The length of the CDR3 is 13 residues. Germline V gene sequence: CDR1 MNHEY, CDR2 SVGAGI. Trimming left V 5 bases short and J 5 bases short, with 12 bases between. The CDR3 region is CASSPPGTETQYF. The CDR3 coding sequence is TGTGCCAGCAGTCCCCCCGGGACGGAGACCCAGTACTTC.

The chain couples TRBV29-1 to TRBJ2-5; unclear D gene. This CDR3 has 14 residues. Trimming took 3 bases from V and 4 from J, leaving 15 bases between them. In germline, CDR1 is SQVTM, CDR2 ANQGSEA. The CDR3 nucleotides are TGCAGCGTTGATAACGTGGCCGGCCGAGAGACCCAGTACTTC. Its protein product is CSVDNVAGRETQYF.

This clone has a handful of counts. The V gene is TRBV14, the J gene TRBJ2-1; perhaps D is TRBD1 or TRBD2 (5 bases each). V lost 4 bases to trimming and J lost 6 bases, with 13 bases between them. Germline V CDR1 and CDR2: SGHDN, FVKESK. The CDR3 runs to 14 residues. The CDR3 region is CASSRGPSGNEQFF. The CDR3 DNA follows: TGTGCCAGCAGCCGGGGACCAAGTGGCAATGAGCAGTTCTTC.

To note about this clone: The identical CDR3 is also encoded by other nucleotide sequences in the sample. The chain recombines TRBV28 with TRBJ2-7; 8 nucleotides match TRBD2. The germline CDR1 and CDR2 sequences are MDHEN and SYDVKM. V gave up 5 bases and J gave up 2 bases; unmatched junction bases: 5. The length of the CDR3 is 14 residues. This CDR3 is CASSRTSGTYEQYF. The DNA for the CDR3 is TGTGCCAGCAGTCGAACTAGCGGAACCTACGAGCAGTACTTC. Drawing the rest from reference TRBV28 and TRBJ2-7, the complete variable domain is DVKVTQSSRYLVKRTGEKVFLECVQDMDHENMFWYRQDPGLGLRLIYFSYDVKMKEKGDIPEGYSVSREKKERFSLILESASTNQTSMYLCASSRTSGTYEQYFGPGTRLTVT.

This clone was picked up many times. V and J are TRBV14 and TRBJ2-1; D remains ambiguous. The CDR3 is made up of 15 amino acids. V dropped 2 bases and J dropped 0 bases, with 8 bases sitting between them. Germline lookup yields CDR1 SGHDN and CDR2 FVKESK. The CDR3, as DNA: TGTGCCAGCAGCCAAAACTACGGCTCCTACAATGAGCAGTTCTTC. Translating gives CASSQNYGSYNEQFF.

This clone was observed a few times. V usage is TRBV9 and J usage is TRBJ2-5; 7 nucleotides line up with TRBD2. Looked up from germline, CDR1 is SGDLS and CDR2 is YYNGEE. V was pared by 6 bases and J by 3 bases, with 2 bases of the junction left unmatched. The length of the CDR3 is 12 residues. Here the CDR3 reads CASNRGEETQYF. The DNA for the CDR3 is TGTGCCAGCAACCGGGGGGAAGAGACCCAGTACTTC.